The present TCR beta chain was sequenced within a study of cytomegalovirus exposure and HLA in healthy donors. In the PCR, 60 Vbeta and 13 Jbeta primers were used. Clones were sequenced by immunoSEQ multiplex PCR, and TCRdb holds only the in-frame ones, with some missing. This repertoire includes 150,000 or so clones. With regard to this clone: The antigen is not known.

The study, taken as a whole, reports: In all likelihood, a cluster of highly shared sequence variants was a sequencing artifact.

The sequence came from a woman aged 40 to 50 in good health and CMV-seropositive. Sequenced sample: PBMCs.

CDR3 amino acids: CATSKRTNEKLFF. Written as DNA, the CDR3 is TGTGCCACCTCGAAGAGAACTAATGAAAAACTGTTTTTT. The gene calls are TRBV28 and TRBJ1-4; D is undetermined. Deletions cut 10 bases from V and 1 base from J, with 10 bases between. CDR1 is MDHEN, CDR2 SYDVKM, per germline. The CDR3 consists of 13 residues.